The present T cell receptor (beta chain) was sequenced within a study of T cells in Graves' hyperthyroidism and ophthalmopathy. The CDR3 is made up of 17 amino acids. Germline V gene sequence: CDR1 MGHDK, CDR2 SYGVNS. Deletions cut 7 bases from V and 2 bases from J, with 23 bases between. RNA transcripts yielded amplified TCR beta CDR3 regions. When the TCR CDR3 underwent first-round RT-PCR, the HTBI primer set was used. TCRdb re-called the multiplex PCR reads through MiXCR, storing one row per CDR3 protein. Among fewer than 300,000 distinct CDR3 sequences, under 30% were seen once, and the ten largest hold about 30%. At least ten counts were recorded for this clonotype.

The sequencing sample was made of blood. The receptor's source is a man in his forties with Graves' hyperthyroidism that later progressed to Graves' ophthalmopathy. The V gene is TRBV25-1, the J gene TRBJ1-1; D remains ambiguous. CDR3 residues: CASTSTGRTVGNTEAFF. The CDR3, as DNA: TGTGCCAGCACGTCAACCGGGCGGACGGTGGGAAACACTGAAGCTTTCTTT.